Many counts were recorded for the clone carrying this TCR beta chain. Antigen: not known. This sample was taken from a study of blood T cells in healthy people across ages. The CDR3 has 19 amino acids. The V segment lost 4 bases and the J segment 4 bases; nucleotides outside the gene matches: 22. The germline CDR1 and CDR2 sequences are SQVTM and ANQGSEA. Whole-study results and caveats: While age rose, TCR beta diversity per million T cells dropped in a roughly linear way. What prevented conclusive comparison of naive and antigen-experienced cells was that PBMCs were unsorted.

The second PCR ran roughly 6 to 11 cycles with a sample-barcoded 5' primer and J-beta primers. A 12-random-nucleotide template-switch adaptor tagged each cDNA molecule. TCRdb ran MiXCR on the 5' RACE reads and lists one entry per CDR3 protein. The data hold about a million distinct CDR3 sequences, with roughly half observed a single time. The chain links TRBV29-1 to TRBJ2-5; TRBD1 agrees at 9 bases. The origin of this receptor is a woman in her fifties or sixties in good health. The sample consisted of blood. The CDR3 DNA follows: TGCAGCGTTGGGGCCCCATTTGGGACAGGGAATAGAATAGGAGAGACCCAGTACTTC. This codes for CSVGAPFGTGNRIGETQYF.